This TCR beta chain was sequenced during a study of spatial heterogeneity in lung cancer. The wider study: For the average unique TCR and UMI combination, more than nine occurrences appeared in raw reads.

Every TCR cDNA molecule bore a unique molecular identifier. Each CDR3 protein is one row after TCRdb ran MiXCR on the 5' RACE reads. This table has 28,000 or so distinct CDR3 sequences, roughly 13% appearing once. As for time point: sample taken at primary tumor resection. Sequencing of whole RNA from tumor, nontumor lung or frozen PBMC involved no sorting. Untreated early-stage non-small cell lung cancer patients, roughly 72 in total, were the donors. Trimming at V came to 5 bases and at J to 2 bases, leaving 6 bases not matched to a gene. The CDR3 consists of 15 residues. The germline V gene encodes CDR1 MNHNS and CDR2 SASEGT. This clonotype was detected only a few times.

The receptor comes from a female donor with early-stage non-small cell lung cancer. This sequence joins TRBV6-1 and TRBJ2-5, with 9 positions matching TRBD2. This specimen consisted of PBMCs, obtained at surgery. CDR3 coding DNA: TGTGCCAGCAGTATTGGGGGACTAGCACAAGAGACCCAGTACTTC. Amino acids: CASSIGGLAQETQYF.